A single T cell receptor beta chain is shown here with its context. This clonotype appeared many times. What this receptor recognizes is not known. Within one base of it there is no much larger clone, and no base qualities were kept. Taken from cysteine to phenylalanine, the CDR3 has 16 residues. Just the 48-base CDR3 DNA is kept, in frame starting at base 1. V is reduced by 0 bases and J by 7 bases, leaving a spacing of 13 bases between them. Based on the germline V gene, the CDR1 and CDR2 sequences are LGHNA and YNFKEQ. A case-control design nested within a healthcare worker cohort in London, UK, was used, with weekly nasopharyngeal swab PCR tests and blood sampling performed. Healthcare workers were enrolled in the week of the UK lockdown, from 23 to 31 March 2020, and were followed every week for up to roughly 15 weeks. The data derive from a study of early T cells in non-severe SARS-CoV-2 infection (dated by TCRdb to the early 2020s). Concerning the study at large: Because TCR sequencing was done on bulk RNA from unsorted whole blood, the alpha and beta chains could not be paired.

Study-level results and caveats: VDJdb matching was skewed toward anti-spike CD8 responses and likely underestimated virus-specific expansions by missing private and CD4 specificities.

The library was generated by 5' RACE. Sequencing was performed on a NextSeq 500. The TCR library protocol attached unique molecular identifiers to individual cDNA molecules to correct for sequencing error and PCR bias. Both TCR alpha and beta chains were sequenced, and tight co-correlation was observed between alpha and beta sequence abundances in each sample. From the authors' description of their analysis: V gene, J gene and CDR3 annotation of TCR sequences was performed with Decombinator V4. TCRs were defined as expanded if a significant change between any two time points was detected under a Poisson model with p below 0.0001. Abundances of TCRs were expressed as counts per million after normalisation to the total number of TCRs sequenced in each sample. TRAV1-2 paired with TRAJ12, TRAJ20 or TRAJ33 defined MAIT TCRs, while TRAV10 paired with TRAJ18 defined iNKT TCRs. VDJdb, accessed 1 November 2021, was searched for CMV, EBV and SARS-CoV-2 annotated TCRs, excluding TCRs annotated for multiple antigens. The public sequencing data were trimmed at Q25 with fastp and processed into clonotypes with MiXCR by TCRdb, which kept only in-frame beta chains. Duplicate CDR3 protein sequences are folded into a single record with the most common DNA and genes. None of the V and J calls come from the authors' own analysis; TCRdb made them. The sample profile shows about 19,000 distinct CDR3 sequences; approximately 4.1% of them were found once. The ten largest clones capture approximately 7.2% of the sample.

The sample taken for sequencing was whole blood. This receptor chain uses TRBV4-2 and TRBJ1-6; 5 matching bases give a weak D call of TRBD1. The TCR comes from an adult who was a healthcare worker with PCR-confirmed SARS-CoV-2 infection or an uninfected control (not recorded which). The DNA sequence is as follows: TGTGCCAGCAGCCAAGATTTGTCGGGGGACAATTCACCCCTCCACTTT. This sequence encodes CASSQDLSGDNSPLHF.